A single sample is the source of the 26 T cell receptor beta chains below, sequenced in a study of blood T cell repertoires in COVID-19. TCRdb's copy holds only in-frame clones and misses some; the assay was immunoSEQ multiplex PCR. The repertoire holds roughly 130,000 clones, with roughly 80% as singletons. Material for sequencing was peripheral blood. These receptors were collected from a woman of 80 years or more with acute or convalescent COVID-19.

The rearrangement joins TRBV20-1 to TRBJ2-5; D gene unclear. V lost 3 bases to trimming and J lost 7 bases, with 15 bases between them. CDR1 is DFQATT, CDR2 SNEGSKA, per germline (reference sequence). The CDR3 loop spans 13 amino acids. The CDR3 nucleotides read TGCAGTGCTAGTCAGGCAAGCCCCGGGACCCAGTACTTC. Translation gives CSASQASPGTQYF.

The chain combines TRBV29-1 with TRBJ2-5; D might be TRBD2 (6 bases). Germline CDR1 is SQVTM and CDR2 is ANQGSEA. There are 12 residues in the CDR3. Trimming stripped 4 bases from V and 5 bases from J, with 11 bases between. The CDR3 loop reads CSVGRGGETQYF. CDR3 bases: TGCAGCGTTGGTAGGGGAGGTGAGACCCAGTACTTC.

The CDR3 spells CASSPQGATAGNTIYF. CDR3 DNA: TGTGCCAGCAGCCCCCAAGGAGCGACAGCCGGAAACACCATATATTTT. The chain has TRBV11-2 and TRBJ1-3, with a weak D call TRBD1 (5 bases). The length of the CDR3 is 16 residues. Germline V gene lookup returns CDR1 SGHAT and CDR2 FQNNGV. Trimming removed 5 bases from V and 4 bases from J, with 18 bases in between.

This chain joins TRBV24-1 and TRBJ1-2; the D gene is possibly TRBD1 (5 bases). The CDR3 has 12 residues. V lost 7 bases and J 4 bases, leaving 9 bases between the germline ends. Germline loops: CDR1 KGHDR, CDR2 SFDVKD. CDR3 nucleotide sequence: TGTGCCACCAGACCGGGACTCTATGGCTACACCTTC. It specifies CATRPGLYGYTF.

The V gene is TRBV11-3, the J gene TRBJ2-3; 8 bases map to TRBD2. This CDR3 is built from 15 residues. Germline V gives CDR1 SGHNT, CDR2 YENEEA. V dropped 4 bases and J dropped 1; count of bases not matched to a gene: 4. The CDR3 DNA is TGTGCCAGCAGCTCGCAAGCGGGGGGCACAGATACGCAGTATTTT. This codes for CASSSQAGGTDTQYF.

V is TRBV28 and J is TRBJ2-2; 7 nucleotides agree with TRBD2. Unmatched junction bases numbered 6, after V lost 7 bases and J lost 7 bases. CDR1 and CDR2 (germline): MDHEN, SYDVKM. The length of the CDR3 is 13 residues. The CDR3 region has the DNA TGTGCCAGCACGGGGGGACGAAACGGGGAGCTGTTTTTT. It translates to CASTGGRNGELFF. Filled out from reference TRBV28 and TRBJ2-2, the complete variable domain reads DVKVTQSSRYLVKRTGEKVFLECVQDMDHENMFWYRQDPGLGLRLIYFSYDVKMKEKGDIPEGYSVSREKKERFSLILESASTNQTSMYLCASTGGRNGELFFGEGSRLTVL.

The chain has TRBV15 and TRBJ1-4; 8 bases map to TRBD1. The CDR3 runs to 14 residues. Per germline, CDR1 LNHNV and CDR2 YYDKDF (reference sequence). V was pared by 9 bases and J by 6 bases, with 9 bases of the junction left unmatched. Written as DNA, the CDR3 is TGTGCCACAGGGTATTACAGGGGGTATGAAAAACTGTTTTTT. Translated: CATGYYRGYEKLFF.

This clone was detected once. The genes are TRBV5-5 and TRBJ2-2, with a tentative D call TRBD1 (5 bases). The CDR3 contains 15 residues. Germline V gene lookup returns CDR1 SGHKS and CDR2 YYEKEE (reference sequence). V was cut by 2 bases and J by 4 bases, with 12 bases left in between. The CDR3 sequence is CASSFLQGGTGELFF. CDR3 nucleotide sequence: TGTGCCAGCAGCTTTCTGCAGGGCGGCACCGGGGAGCTGTTTTTT.

The V gene is TRBV6-2 or TRBV6-3, the J gene TRBJ2-7, with TRBD1 matching over 9 bases. The V segment lost 2 bases and the J segment 0 bases; nucleotides outside the gene matches: 5. This CDR3 spans 16 amino acids. Germline V lookup: CDR1 MNHEY, CDR2 SVGEGT. CDR3 sequence reads: CASSYGTGRSSYEQYF. The DNA of the CDR3 is TGTGCCAGCAGTTACGGGACAGGGCGAAGCTCCTACGAGCAGTACTTC.

This chain connects TRBV4-2 to TRBJ1-1; D remains unclear. CDR1 and CDR2 from the germline V gene are LGHNA and YNFKEQ. This CDR3 has 15 residues. V was shortened by 1 base and J by 5 bases, with 14 bases between the two germline ends. The CDR3, as DNA: TGTGCCAGCAGCCAAGTAGATGCGGGCAGGACTGAAGCTTTCTTT. Amino acid sequence: CASSQVDAGRTEAFF.

The chain employs TRBV6-2 or TRBV6-3 and TRBJ1-2, with D possibly TRBD1 on 5 matching bases. Germline-derived CDR1 and CDR2 are MNHEY and SVGEGT. Trimming removed 5 bases at V and 6 bases at J, with 22 bases between. The CDR3 is 16 residues long. CDR3 sequence reads: CASSPPPVAGRNGYTF. In nucleotides, the CDR3 is TGTGCCAGCAGTCCCCCCCCCGTTGCGGGGCGGAATGGCTACACCTTC.

The CDR3 nucleotides read TGTGCCAGCAGCTTGTTCAGGGACCAAGAGACCCAGTACTTC. Translation: CASSLFRDQETQYF. This chain uses TRBV11-2 with TRBJ2-5, with D perhaps matching TRBD1 (5 bases). CDR3 size: 14 residues. The V end was cut by 3 bases, the J end by 0 bases, with 8 bases between. CDR1 and CDR2 from the germline V gene are SGHAT and FQNNGV.

In DNA form, the CDR3 reads TGCAGCGTTGAAGATCCGAGACATTCGAACACTGAAGCTTTCTTT. It encodes CSVEDPRHSNTEAFF. The gene calls are TRBV29-1 and TRBJ1-1; D is ambiguous. With 0 bases removed from V and 1 base from J, the gap between germline ends came to 12 bases. This CDR3 has 15 residues. CDR1 SQVTM and CDR2 ANQGSEA come from the germline V gene. The full variable domain, its missing parts supplied by reference TRBV29-1 and TRBJ1-1, is SAVISQKPSRDICQRGTSLTIQCQVDSQVTMMFWYRQQPGQSLTLIATANQGSEATYESGFVIDKFPISRPNLTFSTLTVSNMSPEDSSIYLCSVEDPRHSNTEAFFGQGTRLTVV.

The V gene is TRBV9, the J gene TRBJ1-1; tentatively, D is TRBD1 (5 bases). Germline V CDR1 and CDR2: SGDLS, YYNGEE. V lost 0 bases, J lost 4 bases, and 13 bases lay in between. The CDR3 contains 15 residues. This chain's CDR3 is CASSVVKGPVTEAFF. The DNA for the CDR3 is TGTGCCAGCAGCGTAGTTAAGGGGCCGGTCACTGAAGCTTTCTTT.

The chain employs TRBV18 and TRBJ1-4; TRBD1 agrees at 8 bases. The CDR3 spans 17 residues. The V gene end was trimmed by 2 bases and the J gene end by 0 bases; junction bases not matched to a gene: 5. CDR1 is KGHSH and CDR2 is LQKENI in the germline V gene. CDR3 nucleotide sequence: TGTGCCAGCTCACCATACAGGGGGGGGGCAACTAATGAAAAACTGTTTTTT. It yields the protein CASSPYRGGATNEKLFF.

The chain joins TRBV18 to TRBJ1-1, with D perhaps matching TRBD1 (6 bases). The CDR3 spans 16 residues. CDR1 is KGHSH, CDR2 LQKENI, per germline. With 1 base removed from V and 0 bases from J, the gap between germline ends came to 12 bases. The CDR3 here is CASSPQRGGVNTEAFF. Written as DNA, the CDR3 is TGTGCCAGCTCACCACAAAGGGGGGGCGTGAACACTGAAGCTTTCTTT.

The CDR3: CASSIGTGPNEKLFF. CDR3 in DNA: TGTGCCAGTAGTATCGGGACAGGTCCAAATGAAAAACTGTTTTTT. The rearrangement uses TRBV19 and TRBJ1-4; 8 bases match TRBD1. The germline CDR1 and CDR2 sequences are LNHDA and SQIVND (reference sequence). CDR3 length: 15 amino acids. J was trimmed by 5 bases and V by 3 bases; bases with no gene match: 5.

The chain has TRBV12-3 or TRBV12-4 and TRBJ1-5, with D uncertain. The CDR3 totals 13 residues. V lost 3 bases to trimming and J lost 2 bases, with 5 bases between them. CDR3 residues: CASSFGGNQPQHF. CDR3 in DNA: TGTGCCAGCAGTTTCGGGGGCAATCAGCCCCAGCATTTT.

The chain employs TRBV4-1 and TRBJ2-2; 12 bases agree with TRBD1. This CDR3 is 20 amino acids long. V shed 3 bases, J shed 3 bases, and the junction held 14 bases outside the gene matches. CDR1 MGHRA and CDR2 YSYEKL come from the germline V gene. This chain's CDR3 is CASSHVLGTGGPGYTGELFF. CDR3 bases: TGCGCCAGCAGCCATGTCCTCGGGACAGGGGGCCCCGGTTACACCGGGGAGCTGTTTTTT.

The chain has TRBV3-1 (or the pseudogene TRBV3-2) and TRBJ1-4; D not resolved. The CDR3 runs 15 residues. Germline V CDR1 and CDR2: LGHDT, YNNKEL (reference sequence). Trimming stripped 2 bases from V and 3 bases from J, with 10 bases between. Here the CDR3 DNA reads TGTGCCAGCAGCCAACAGTCCACAGCTAATGAAAAACTGTTTTTT. This encodes CASSQQSTANEKLFF.

CDR3 loop: CASSRMTGGYTF. In DNA, the CDR3 is TGTGCCAGCAGCCGCATGACGGGGGGCTACACCTTC. The V and J genes are TRBV12-3 or TRBV12-4 and TRBJ1-2; D gene unclear. CDR3 size: 12 residues. Trimming removed 6 bases at V and 8 bases at J, with 13 bases between.

As for this clone: This same CDR3 is encoded by further DNA sequences in the sample. V and J are TRBV27 and TRBJ1-2; D is ambiguous. Trimming shortened V by 0 bases and J by 4 bases, and 6 bases separated the two germline ends. The CDR3 has 13 residues. CDR1 and CDR2 (germline): MNHEY, SMNVEV (reference sequence). CDR3 loop: CASSLSRSYGYTF. The CDR3 bases are TGTGCCAGCAGTTTATCGAGGAGCTATGGCTACACCTTC.

CDR3 coding DNA: TGTGCCAGCAGTTTGACTGATTACGAGCAGTACTTC. Protein product: CASSLTDYEQYF. V gene TRBV12-3 or TRBV12-4 combines with J gene TRBJ2-7; D gene uncertain. CDR3 length: 12 amino acids. V was trimmed by 3 bases and J by 4 bases, leaving 7 bases between them.

This clone was counted only a few times. Other DNA sequences from this sample encode an identical CDR3 as well. This chain links TRBV24-1 with TRBJ2-2; no definite D call. CDR1 is KGHDR and CDR2 is SFDVKD in the germline V gene. V lost 6 bases, J lost 1 base, and 8 bases lay in between. The CDR3 consists of 14 residues. CDR3 sequence (DNA): TGTGCCACCAGTCCTGGGCAGAACACCGGGGAGCTGTTTTTT. Amino acid sequence: CATSPGQNTGELFF.

The chain is built from TRBV19 and TRBJ1-5, with 10 bases lining up with TRBD1. V shed 7 bases, J shed 3 bases, and the junction held 6 bases outside the gene matches. The CDR3 consists of 15 residues. Per the germline V gene, CDR1 is LNHDA and CDR2 is SQIVND (reference sequence). The CDR3 loop is CASTLGQGHNQPQHF. CDR3 nucleotides: TGTGCCAGTACCCTGGGACAGGGGCACAATCAGCCCCAGCATTTT.

The chain couples TRBV6-5 to TRBJ1-1, with 10 bases aligning to TRBD1. Germline V CDR1 and CDR2: MNHEY, SVGAGI. The V and J ends lost 0 bases and 12 bases, in that order; junction bases with no gene match: 4. The CDR3 runs to 13 residues. CDR3 DNA: TGTGCCAGCAGTTACTCGACAGGGGGCGCGTCTTTCTTT. This encodes CASSYSTGGASFF.